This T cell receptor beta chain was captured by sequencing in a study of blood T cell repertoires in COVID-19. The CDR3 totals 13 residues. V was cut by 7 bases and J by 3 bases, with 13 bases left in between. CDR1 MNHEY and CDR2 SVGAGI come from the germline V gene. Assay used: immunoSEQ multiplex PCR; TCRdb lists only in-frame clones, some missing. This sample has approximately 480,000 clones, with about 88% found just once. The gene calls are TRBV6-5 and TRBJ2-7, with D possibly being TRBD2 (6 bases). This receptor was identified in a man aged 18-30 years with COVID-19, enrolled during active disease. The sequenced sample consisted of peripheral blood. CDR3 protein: CASIRLVVYEQYF. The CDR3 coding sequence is TGTGCCAGCATCAGACTAGTCGTCTACGAGCAGTACTTC.